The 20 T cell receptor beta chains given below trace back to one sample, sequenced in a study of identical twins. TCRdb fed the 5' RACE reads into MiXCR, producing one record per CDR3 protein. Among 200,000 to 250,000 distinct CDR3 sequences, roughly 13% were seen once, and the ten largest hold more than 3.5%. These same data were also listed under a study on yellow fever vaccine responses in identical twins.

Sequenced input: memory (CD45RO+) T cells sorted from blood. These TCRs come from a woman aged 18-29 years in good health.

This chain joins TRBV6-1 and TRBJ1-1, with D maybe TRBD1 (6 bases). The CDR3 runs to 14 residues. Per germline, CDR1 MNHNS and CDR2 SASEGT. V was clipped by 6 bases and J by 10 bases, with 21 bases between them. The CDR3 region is CASRNDPTEGVAFF. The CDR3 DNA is TGTGCCAGCAGAAACGATCCGACGGAGGGGGTAGCTTTCTTT.

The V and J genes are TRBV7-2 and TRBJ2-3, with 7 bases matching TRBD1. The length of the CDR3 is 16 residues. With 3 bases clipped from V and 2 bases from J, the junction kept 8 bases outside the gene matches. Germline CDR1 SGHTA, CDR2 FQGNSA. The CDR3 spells CASSLTGKGYTDTQYF. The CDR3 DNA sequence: TGTGCCAGCAGCTTGACAGGGAAGGGGTACACAGATACGCAGTATTTT.

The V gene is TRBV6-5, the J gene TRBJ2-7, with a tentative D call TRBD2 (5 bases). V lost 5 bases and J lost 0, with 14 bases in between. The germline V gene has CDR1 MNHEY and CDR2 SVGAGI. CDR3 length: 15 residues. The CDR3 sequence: CASSLLRGSSYEQYF. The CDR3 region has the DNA TGTGCCAGCAGTCTACTCCGGGGAAGCTCCTACGAGCAGTACTTC.

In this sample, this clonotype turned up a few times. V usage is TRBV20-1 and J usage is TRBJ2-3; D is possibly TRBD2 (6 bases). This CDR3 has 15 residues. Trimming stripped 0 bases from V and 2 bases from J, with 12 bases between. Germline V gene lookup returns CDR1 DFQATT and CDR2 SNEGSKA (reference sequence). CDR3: CSARDGGSYTDTQYF. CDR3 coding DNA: TGCAGTGCTAGAGATGGGGGGAGCTACACAGATACGCAGTATTTT.

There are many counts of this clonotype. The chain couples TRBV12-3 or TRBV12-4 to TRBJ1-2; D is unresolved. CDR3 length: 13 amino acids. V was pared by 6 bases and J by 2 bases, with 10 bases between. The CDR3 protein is CASSSTLNYGYTF. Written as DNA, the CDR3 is TGTGCCAGCAGCTCAACATTAAACTATGGCTACACCTTC.

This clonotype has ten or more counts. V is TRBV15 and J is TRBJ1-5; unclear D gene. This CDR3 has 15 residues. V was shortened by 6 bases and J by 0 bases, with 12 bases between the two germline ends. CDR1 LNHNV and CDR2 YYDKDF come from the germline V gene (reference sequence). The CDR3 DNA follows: TGTGCCACCAGTCCCGGGGAGGGTAGCAATCAGCCCCAGCATTTT. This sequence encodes CATSPGEGSNQPQHF.

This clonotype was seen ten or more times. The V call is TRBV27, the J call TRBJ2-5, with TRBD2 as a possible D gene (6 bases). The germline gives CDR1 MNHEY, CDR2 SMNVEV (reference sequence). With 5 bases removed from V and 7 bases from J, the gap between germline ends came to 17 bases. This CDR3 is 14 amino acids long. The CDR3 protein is CASSPFVSEGTQYF. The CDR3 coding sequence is TGTGCCAGCAGTCCCTTCGTCTCGGAGGGGACCCAGTACTTC.

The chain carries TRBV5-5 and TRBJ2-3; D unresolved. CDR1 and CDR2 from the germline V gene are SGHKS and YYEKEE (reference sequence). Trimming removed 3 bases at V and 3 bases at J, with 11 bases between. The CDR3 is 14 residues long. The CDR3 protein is CASSSEVYTDTQYF. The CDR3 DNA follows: TGTGCCAGCAGCTCAGAGGTGTATACAGATACGCAGTATTTT.

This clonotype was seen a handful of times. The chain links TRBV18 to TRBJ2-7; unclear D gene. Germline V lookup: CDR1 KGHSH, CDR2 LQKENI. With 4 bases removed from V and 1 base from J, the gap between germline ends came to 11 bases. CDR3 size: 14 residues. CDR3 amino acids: CASSRSLESYEQYF. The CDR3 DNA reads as TGTGCCAGCTCACGCTCCCTAGAGTCCTACGAGCAGTACTTC.

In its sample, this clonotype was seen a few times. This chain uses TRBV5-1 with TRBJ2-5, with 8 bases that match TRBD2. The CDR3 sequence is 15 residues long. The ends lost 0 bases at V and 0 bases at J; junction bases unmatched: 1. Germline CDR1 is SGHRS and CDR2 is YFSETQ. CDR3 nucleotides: TGCGCCAGCAGCTTGGAGCGGGGGTACCAAGAGACCCAGTACTTC. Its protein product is CASSLERGYQETQYF.

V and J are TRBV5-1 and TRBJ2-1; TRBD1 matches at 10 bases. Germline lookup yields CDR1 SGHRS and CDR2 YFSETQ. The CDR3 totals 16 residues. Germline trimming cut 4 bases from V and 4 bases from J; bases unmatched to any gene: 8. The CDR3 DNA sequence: TGCGCCAGCAGCGATTCCCGGGACAGGGGTTACAATGAGCAGTTCTTC. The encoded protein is CASSDSRDRGYNEQFF.

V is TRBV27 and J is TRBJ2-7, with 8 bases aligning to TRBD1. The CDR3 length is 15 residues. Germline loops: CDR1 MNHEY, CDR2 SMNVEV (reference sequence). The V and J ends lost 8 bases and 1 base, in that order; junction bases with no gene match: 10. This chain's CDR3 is CASGDSDRGSYEQYF. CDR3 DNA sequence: TGTGCCAGCGGTGACTCTGACAGGGGATCCTACGAGCAGTACTTC.

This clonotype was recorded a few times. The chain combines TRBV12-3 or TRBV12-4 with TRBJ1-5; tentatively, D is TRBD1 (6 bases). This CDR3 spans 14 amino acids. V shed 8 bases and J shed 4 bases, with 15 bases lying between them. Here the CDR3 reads CASALGGRNQPQHF. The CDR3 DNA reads TGTGCCAGCGCCCTGGGGGGGCGGAATCAGCCCCAGCATTTT.

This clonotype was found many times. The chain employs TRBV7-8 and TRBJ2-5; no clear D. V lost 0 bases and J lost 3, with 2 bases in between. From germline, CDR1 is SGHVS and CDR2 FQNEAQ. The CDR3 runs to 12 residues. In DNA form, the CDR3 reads TGTGCCAGCAGCTTAGCGGAAGAGACCCAGTACTTC. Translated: CASSLAEETQYF.

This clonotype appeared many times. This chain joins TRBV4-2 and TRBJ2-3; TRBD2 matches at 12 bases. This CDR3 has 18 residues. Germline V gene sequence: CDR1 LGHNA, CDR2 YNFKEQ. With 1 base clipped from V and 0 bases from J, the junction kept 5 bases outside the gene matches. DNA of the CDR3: TGTGCCAGCAGCCAAGGGCTAGCGGGGGGGCCAAGCACAGATACGCAGTATTTT. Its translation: CASSQGLAGGPSTDTQYF.

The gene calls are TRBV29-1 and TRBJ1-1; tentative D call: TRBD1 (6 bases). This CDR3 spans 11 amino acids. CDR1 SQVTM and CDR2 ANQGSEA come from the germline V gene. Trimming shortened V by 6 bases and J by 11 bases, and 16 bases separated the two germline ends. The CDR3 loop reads CSVSRDTEAFF. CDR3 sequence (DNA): TGCAGCGTGTCCCGGGACACGGAGGCTTTCTTT.

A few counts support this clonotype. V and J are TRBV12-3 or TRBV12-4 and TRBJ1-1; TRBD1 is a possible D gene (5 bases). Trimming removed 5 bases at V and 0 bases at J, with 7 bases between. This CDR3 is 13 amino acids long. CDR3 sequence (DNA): TGTGCCAGCAGTCCGGGGGTGAACACTGAAGCTTTCTTT. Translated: CASSPGVNTEAFF.

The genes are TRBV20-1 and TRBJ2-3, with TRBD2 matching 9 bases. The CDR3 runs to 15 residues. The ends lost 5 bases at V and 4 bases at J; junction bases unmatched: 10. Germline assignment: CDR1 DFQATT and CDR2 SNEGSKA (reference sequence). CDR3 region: CSASVGLAGPDTQYF. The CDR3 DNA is TGCAGTGCTTCGGTCGGGCTAGCGGGGCCAGATACGCAGTATTTT.

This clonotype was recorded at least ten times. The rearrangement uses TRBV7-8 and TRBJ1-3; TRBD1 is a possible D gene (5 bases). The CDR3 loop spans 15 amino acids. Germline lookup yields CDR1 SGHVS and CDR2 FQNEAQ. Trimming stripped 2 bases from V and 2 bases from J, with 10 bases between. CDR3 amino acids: CASSLSLTAGNTIYF. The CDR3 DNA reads TGTGCCAGCAGCTTAAGTTTGACAGCTGGAAACACCATATATTTT.

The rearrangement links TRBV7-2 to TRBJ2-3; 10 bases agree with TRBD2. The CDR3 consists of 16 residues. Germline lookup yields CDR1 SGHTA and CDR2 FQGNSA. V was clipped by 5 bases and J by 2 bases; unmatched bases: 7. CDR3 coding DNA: TGTGCCAGCAGCCTAGGGGGACTAGCGCTCACAGATACGCAGTATTTT. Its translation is CASSLGGLALTDTQYF. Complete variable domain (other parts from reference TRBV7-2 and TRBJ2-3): GAGVSQSPSNKVTEKGKDVELRCDPISGHTALYWYRQSLGQGLEFLIYFQGNSAPDKSGLPSDRFSAERTGGSVSTLTIQRTQQEDSAVYLCASSLGGLALTDTQYFGPGTRLTVL.